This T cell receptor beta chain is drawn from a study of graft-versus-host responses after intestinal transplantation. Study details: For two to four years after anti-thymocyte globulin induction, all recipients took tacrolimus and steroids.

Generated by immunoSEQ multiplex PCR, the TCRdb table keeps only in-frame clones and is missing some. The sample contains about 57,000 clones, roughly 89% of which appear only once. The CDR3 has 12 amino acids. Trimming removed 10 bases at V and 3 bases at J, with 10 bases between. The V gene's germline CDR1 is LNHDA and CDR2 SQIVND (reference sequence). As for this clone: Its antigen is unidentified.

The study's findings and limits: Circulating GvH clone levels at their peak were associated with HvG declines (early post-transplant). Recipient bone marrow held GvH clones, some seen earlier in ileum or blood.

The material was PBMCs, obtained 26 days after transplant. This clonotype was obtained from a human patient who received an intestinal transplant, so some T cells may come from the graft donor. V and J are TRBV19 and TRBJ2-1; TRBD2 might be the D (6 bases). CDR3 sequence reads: CATLTSYNEQFF. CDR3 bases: TGTGCCACCCTGACTAGCTACAATGAGCAGTTCTTC.